Each of the 13 T cell receptor beta chains below was sequenced from the same sample in a study of blood T cell repertoires in COVID-19. The assay was immunoSEQ multiplex PCR, and TCRdb's table has in-frame clones only and misses some. Of 250,000 to 400,000 clones listed, approximately 88% are singletons. Specimen: peripheral blood. The receptors originated from a woman in her twenties or thirties with COVID-19, enrolled during active disease.

This clone has more than one count but fewer than ten. This chain connects TRBV9 to TRBJ1-5, with 8 positions matching TRBD1. V was clipped by 2 bases and J by 0 bases; unmatched bases: 1. Germline CDR1 SGDLS, CDR2 YYNGEE. The CDR3 totals 15 residues. The CDR3 nucleotides read TGTGCCAGCAGCGTGACAGGGGATAGCAATCAGCCCCAGCATTTT. Translating gives CASSVTGDSNQPQHF.

This clone was observed a handful of times. The gene calls are TRBV7-8 and TRBJ2-5, with TRBD2 identical over 7 bases. The germline gives CDR1 SGHVS, CDR2 FQNEAQ. The ends lost 0 bases at V and 3 bases at J; junction bases unmatched: 7. This CDR3 has 16 residues. CDR3 amino acids: CASSLAPPGLKETQYF. The CDR3 nucleotides read TGTGCCAGCAGCTTAGCCCCCCCGGGACTAAAAGAGACCCAGTACTTC.

V and J are TRBV27 and TRBJ1-1; D gene ambiguous. V dropped 5 bases and J dropped 3 bases, with 10 bases sitting between them. CDR1 and CDR2 from the germline V gene are MNHEY and SMNVEV (reference sequence). The CDR3 is made up of 13 amino acids. CDR3 coding DNA: TGTGCCAGCAGTGCGCAGGTGTACACTGAAGCTTTCTTT. Protein product: CASSAQVYTEAFF.

The chain combines TRBV7-9 with TRBJ2-3, with D possibly being TRBD1 (5 bases). The CDR3 has 16 amino acids. The germline V gene encodes CDR1 SEHNR and CDR2 FQNEAQ (reference sequence). V lost 1 base and J lost 1, with 12 bases in between. The CDR3 DNA reads as TGTGCCAGCAGCTTAGGTCAGGGTATTGGCACAGATACGCAGTATTTT. Its translation is CASSLGQGIGTDTQYF.

The CDR3 nucleotides are TGTGCCAGCAGTTACTCGACAGGGGGAAACACCATATATTTT. Residues: CASSYSTGGNTIYF. The V call is TRBV6-6, the J call TRBJ1-3; 7 bases match TRBD1. Germline CDR1 and CDR2: MNHNY and SVGAGI (reference sequence). The CDR3 has 14 amino acids. Trimming at V came to 0 bases and at J to 4 bases, leaving 0 bases not matched to a gene.

J is TRBJ2-7 and V is TRBV7-9; 10 nucleotides agree with TRBD2. Trimming took 1 base from V and 4 from J; bases not matched to a gene: 4. The CDR3 length is 15 residues. CDR1 and CDR2 (germline): SEHNR, FQNEAQ (reference sequence). The CDR3 coding sequence is TGTGCCAGCAGCTTAGTTCTAGCGGGGGAATACGAGCAGTACTTC. This codes for CASSLVLAGEYEQYF.

This chain connects TRBV28 to TRBJ1-6; a possible D gene is TRBD1 (6 bases). V dropped 4 bases and J dropped 10 bases, with 17 bases sitting between them. CDR3 length: 15 residues. Germline lookup yields CDR1 MDHEN and CDR2 SYDVKM. This CDR3 reads CASSSRTVPKSPLHF. The CDR3 region has the DNA TGTGCCAGCAGTTCCCGGACAGTTCCTAAATCACCCCTCCACTTT.

V gene TRBV19 combines with J gene TRBJ1-5, with TRBD1 matching over 8 bases. Germline assignment: CDR1 LNHDA and CDR2 SQIVND (reference sequence). V shed 6 bases, J shed 10 bases, and the junction held 14 bases outside the gene matches. CDR3 size: 15 residues. In nucleotides, the CDR3 is TGTGCCAGTAGCAACCTTGCGGGACAGGTAGAACCCCAGCATTTT. Its protein product is CASSNLAGQVEPQHF.

The chain combines TRBV19 with TRBJ2-3, with a possible D match to TRBD2 (6 bases). This CDR3 spans 15 amino acids. Germline V gives CDR1 LNHDA, CDR2 SQIVND (reference sequence). V lost 1 base and J lost 9, with 17 bases in between. DNA of the CDR3: TGTGCCAGTAGTATAGTTCCGGGGGATTTAGGAACGCAGTATTTT. It specifies CASSIVPGDLGTQYF.

The chain uses TRBV7-8 and TRBJ1-2; a weak D match, TRBD1 (5 bases). Looked up from germline, CDR1 is SGHVS and CDR2 is FQNEAQ. Between the trimmed V and J ends, which lost 5 bases and 1 base, there was a span of 11 bases. There are 14 residues in the CDR3. CDR3: CASSVSDNNYGYTF. Written as DNA, the CDR3 is TGTGCCAGCAGCGTTTCGGACAATAACTATGGCTACACCTTC.

J is TRBJ1-5 and V is TRBV19; D is unresolved. Germline V gene sequence: CDR1 LNHDA, CDR2 SQIVND (reference sequence). Trimming stripped 10 bases from V and 1 base from J, with 14 bases between. This CDR3 has 14 residues. The CDR3 DNA follows: TGTGCCACCGACGCGGGTTGGAGCAATCAGCCCCAGCATTTT. It encodes CATDAGWSNQPQHF. Looking up the rest from reference TRBV19 and TRBJ1-5 gives the full variable domain: DGGITQSPKYLFRKEGQNVTLSCEQNLNHDAMYWYRQDPGQGLRLIYYSQIVNDFQKGDIAEGYSVSREKKESFPLTVTSAQKNPTAFYLCATDAGWSNQPQHFGDGTRLSIL.

The chain has TRBV18 and TRBJ1-1, with D maybe TRBD1 (6 bases). Between the trimmed V and J ends, which lost 0 bases and 5 bases, there was a span of 10 bases. CDR3 length: 14 amino acids. Germline loops: CDR1 KGHSH, CDR2 LQKENI. The CDR3 here is CASSPPRGRTEAFF. CDR3 bases: TGTGCCAGCTCACCACCGCGGGGGCGGACTGAAGCTTTCTTT.

The chain carries TRBV21-1 and TRBJ2-7; whether TRBD1, the table's D call, matches the DNA was not checked. TRBV21-1 is listed as a pseudogene. This CDR3 comprises 15 residues. DNA for the CDR3: TGTGCCAGCAGCAAGCCATACAGGGGGCCTCGGGAGCAGTACGTC. Translated: CASSKPYRGPREQYV.